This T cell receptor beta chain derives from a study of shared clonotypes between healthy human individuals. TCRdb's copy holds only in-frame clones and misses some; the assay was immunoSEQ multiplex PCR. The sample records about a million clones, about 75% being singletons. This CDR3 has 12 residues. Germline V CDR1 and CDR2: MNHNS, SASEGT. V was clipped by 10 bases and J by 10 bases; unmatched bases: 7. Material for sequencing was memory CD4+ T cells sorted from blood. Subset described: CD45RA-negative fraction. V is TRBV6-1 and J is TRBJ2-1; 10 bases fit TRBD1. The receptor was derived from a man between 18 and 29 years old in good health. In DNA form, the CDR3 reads TGTGCCACCCGACAGGGGGCACGAGAGCAGTTCTTC. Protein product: CATRQGAREQFF.